Listed here are 2 T cell receptor beta chains from one sample, sequenced in a study of blood T cell repertoires in COVID-19. Produced via immunoSEQ multiplex PCR; TCRdb's table is partial and in-frame only. Of about 260,000 clones in the sample, around 90% were seen once. The sequencing sample was made of peripheral blood. The source of these receptors is a woman aged 55-69 years with COVID-19, enrolled during active disease.

Turning to this clone: In the same sample, other DNA sequences code for this CDR3. The chain has TRBV12-3 or TRBV12-4 and TRBJ2-3; D unclear. V was cut by 6 bases and J by 2 bases, with 6 bases left in between. There are 12 residues in the CDR3. The CDR3 bases are TGTGCCAGCAGCCCCTCCACAGATACGCAGTATTTT. This gives the protein CASSPSTDTQYF.

V gene TRBV20-1 combines with J gene TRBJ2-7; 7 bases agree with TRBD2. This CDR3 region has 11 residues. After removal of 8 bases from V and 3 bases from J, the junction contained 4 bases not matched to a gene. The V gene's germline CDR1 is DFQATT and CDR2 SNEGSKA (reference sequence). The CDR3 nucleotides are TGCAGTACCCAGCGGGGCTACGAGCAGTACTTC. Protein sequence: CSTQRGYEQYF.